This T cell receptor (beta chain) was sequenced during a study of T cell changes during pregnancy in multiple sclerosis (dated by TCRdb to the late 2010s). Notes on the research overall: The study looked at changes in the T cell repertoire across pregnancy in women with multiple sclerosis.

A word on this clone: What this receptor recognizes is not known. It has no much larger one-base neighbor in the sample; base qualities were not kept.

CDR1 and CDR2 (LNHDA, SQIVND) derive from the germline V gene (reference sequence). The V and J ends are trimmed by 4 bases and 7 bases, leaving 17 bases between them. The CDR3 contains 14 residues, cysteine and phenylalanine counted. Kept here is only the CDR3 DNA, which spans 42 bases and is read in frame from base 1. Library creation used the immunoSEQ multiplex PCR assay. TCRdb took this table from immuneACCESS and kept in-frame rearrangements with V and J called. Such tables lack part of the clones; where checked against another copy, unresolved V genes explain under half of the gap, and the rest is unexplained. The sample records around 100,000 clones, roughly 92% of which are singletons. The ten most abundant clones make up 0.8% to 1% of the sample.

The sample was peripheral blood, taken after pregnancy. The TCR sequence derives from a female donor with multiple sclerosis, enrolled in a pregnancy study. The rearrangement combines TRBV19 with TRBJ2-7; the D gene remains uncertain. The DNA sequence is as follows: TGTGCCAGTAGTAGTTCCAGTCCATACCTGGAGCAGTACTTC. Its coded protein is CASSSSSPYLEQYF.